Listed below are T cell receptor beta chains from one sample, sequenced in a study of T cell repertoires in cytomegalovirus infection. Antigen specificity for these receptors is unknown. TCRdb called the reads again in MiXCR, with one record for every CDR3 protein. The sample has about 470,000 distinct CDR3 sequences, approximately 42% seen once. The sample was cultured PBMCs, taken from culture after CMV antigen stimulation. These receptors all stem from a human donor in good health (CMV status not recorded). Some clones in this sample may be carry-over from other donors' samples. Each CDR3 is given with its conserved first and last residue. A D gene is named only where the DNA matches it firmly. Clone size appears in some rows only: once, few, many, or a class for an expanded clone.

D | J | V | size | CDR3 | DNA
. | TRBJ2-2 | TRBV10-3 | few | CAISEDEVELFF | TGTGCCATCAGTGAGGATGAGGTGGAGCTGTTTTTT
. | TRBJ1-4 | TRBV7-9 | . | CASSLSQGLNEKLFF | TGTGCCAGCAGCTTATCTCAGGGACTGAATGAAAAACTGTTTTTT
. | TRBJ2-3 | TRBV20-1 | . | CSARDRRGGTDTQYF | TGCAGTGCTAGAGATAGGAGGGGAGGCACAGATACGCAGTATTTT
. | TRBJ1-2 | TRBV7-2 | . | CASTREIQSIYGYTF | TGTGCCAGCACCCGAGAGATACAGAGTATCTATGGCTACACCTTC
TRBD1 | TRBJ1-4 | TRBV12-3/TRBV12-4 | few | CASSLATGGEKLFF | TGTGCCAGCAGTTTAGCGACAGGGGGTGAAAAACTGTTTTTT
TRBD1 | TRBJ2-2 | TRBV12-3/TRBV12-4 | . | CASSGQGQNTGELFF | TGTGCCAGCAGTGGACAGGGGCAGAACACCGGGGAGCTGTTTTTT
TRBD1 | TRBJ1-2 | TRBV12-3/TRBV12-4 | . | CASSSRRAPMTGNYGYTF | TGTGCCAGCAGTTCCCGCCGCGCCCCCATGACAGGGAACTATGGCTACACCTTC
TRBD1 | TRBJ1-2 | TRBV7-2 | . | CASSPWTGTYGYTF | TGTGCCAGCAGCCCCTGGACAGGTACCTATGGCTACACCTTC
. | TRBJ2-3 | TRBV7-2 | few | CASSPQRATDTQYF | TGTGCCAGCAGCCCCCAGAGGGCAACAGATACGCAGTATTTT
. | TRBJ1-3 | TRBV4-3 | . | CASSQGGTGNTIYF | TGCGCCAGCAGCCAAGGTGGTACTGGAAACACCATATATTTT
TRBD1 | TRBJ1-4 | TRBV12-3/TRBV12-4 | . | CASSPGTATNEKLFF | TGTGCCAGCAGTCCGGGGACAGCAACTAATGAAAAACTGTTTTTT
. | TRBJ2-7 | TRBV7-2 | few | CASSLALRDYEQYF | TGTGCCAGCAGCTTAGCGCTAAGGGACTACGAGCAGTACTTC
TRBD1 | TRBJ1-2 | TRBV10-3 | . | CAISERDRVTYGYTF | TGTGCCATCAGTGAACGGGACAGGGTAACGTATGGCTACACCTTC
. | TRBJ1-1 | TRBV7-9 | few | CASSLLLTGGGTEAFF | TGTGCCAGCAGCTTGCTGTTGACCGGTGGAGGTACTGAAGCTTTCTTT
. | TRBJ1-1 | TRBV6-1 | . | CASSEGQLNTEAFF | TGTGCCAGCAGTGAAGGACAGTTGAACACTGAAGCTTTCTTT
. | TRBJ2-3 | TRBV7-2 | . | CASSSDGPLDTQYF | TGTGCCAGCAGCTCTGACGGGCCCTTAGATACGCAGTATTTT
. | TRBJ2-5 | TRBV20-1 | . | CSASPLGREGETQYF | TGCAGTGCTAGCCCCTTAGGCCGGGAAGGGGAGACCCAGTACTTC
TRBD1 | TRBJ2-1 | TRBV19 | few | CASSMWTGADGEQFF | TGTGCCAGTAGTATGTGGACAGGGGCGGATGGTGAGCAGTTCTTC
TRBD1 | TRBJ1-1 | TRBV20-1 | once | CSARGSGGLRVEAFF | TGCAGTGCTAGAGGGTCAGGGGGCTTAAGGGTTGAAGCTTTCTTT
. | TRBJ2-5 | TRBV7-8 | . | CASSSQHRETQYF | TGTGCCAGCAGCTCCCAACACCGGGAGACCCAGTACTTC
. | TRBJ2-3 | TRBV4-1 | few | CASSQLWDKTSTDTQYF | TGCGCCAGCAGCCAACTCTGGGACAAGACTAGCACAGATACGCAGTATTTT
. | TRBJ1-3 | TRBV7-9 | . | CASSPWSASGNTIYF | TGTGCCAGCAGCCCATGGAGCGCCTCTGGAAACACCATATATTTT
. | TRBJ1-2 | TRBV6-5 | . | CASSRGQDYTF | TGTGCCAGCAGCCGGGGCCAGGACTACACCTTC
. | TRBJ1-1 | TRBV28 | . | CASSSEGGIRSTEAFF | TGTGCCAGCAGTTCCGAGGGAGGAATCCGAAGCACTGAAGCTTTCTTT
. | TRBJ2-1 | TRBV7-2 | . | CASSSLLDNEQFF | TGTGCCAGCAGCTCCCTCCTGGACAATGAGCAGTTCTTC
. | TRBJ2-7 | TRBV7-6 | . | CASSFTSGGTYEQYF | TGTGCCAGCAGCTTTACCTCGGGCGGTACCTACGAGCAGTACTTC
. | TRBJ1-1 | TRBV7-2 | . | CASSSTWNTEAFF | TGTGCCAGCAGCTCCACGTGGAACACTGAAGCTTTCTTT
TRBD1 | TRBJ1-2 | TRBV7-3 | . | CASSLVPGQGSEGYTF | TGTGCCAGCAGCTTAGTCCCCGGACAGGGATCGGAGGGCTACACCTTC
. | TRBJ2-3 | TRBV7-2 | few | CASSFGSGGYTQYF | TGTGCCAGCAGCTTTGGGTCAGGAGGTTATACGCAGTATTTT
TRBD2 | TRBJ2-7 | TRBV7-8 | few | CASSLNNLRGGYEQYF | TGTGCCAGCAGCTTAAATAACTTGCGGGGGGGCTACGAGCAGTACTTC
. | TRBJ1-4 | TRBV7-4 | few | CASSLGPGEKLFF | TGTGCCAGCAGCTTAGGGCCGGGTGAAAAACTGTTTTTT
. | TRBJ2-1 | TRBV4-3 | . | CASSQERGSSYNEQFF | TGCGCCAGCAGCCAAGAAAGGGGGTCCTCCTACAATGAGCAGTTCTTC
. | TRBJ2-5 | TRBV2 | few | CASSGSAGETQYF | TGTGCCAGCAGTGGGTCGGCGGGGGAGACCCAGTACTTC
. | TRBJ2-7 | TRBV7-6 | few | CASSPRGQSYEQYF | TGTGCCAGCAGCCCCCGGGGGCAGTCCTACGAGCAGTACTTC
. | TRBJ2-2 | TRBV11-2 | . | CASSSSGQGSGGTLWDTGELFF | TGTGCCAGCAGCTCTTCGGGACAGGGCAGCGGGGGAACCCTTTGGGACACCGGGGAGCTGTTTTTT
TRBD2 | TRBJ2-3 | TRBV7-9 | few | CASSLIAGASDTQYF | TGTGCCAGCAGCTTGATAGCGGGGGCCTCAGATACGCAGTATTTT
. | TRBJ1-2 | TRBV12-5 | . | CASGSGGANYGYTF | TGTGCTAGTGGATCGGGCGGAGCTAACTATGGCTACACCTTC
TRBD1 | TRBJ1-1 | TRBV20-1 | . | CSARDYPRQGGSRDTEAFF | TGCAGTGCTAGAGACTACCCGAGACAGGGAGGGAGTAGGGACACTGAAGCTTTCTTT
TRBD1 | TRBJ2-7 | TRBV12-3/TRBV12-4 | . | CASSARTGVSYEQYF | TGTGCCAGCAGTGCCCGGACAGGGGTGTCCTACGAGCAGTACTTC
. | TRBJ1-2 | TRBV12-3/TRBV12-4 | . | CASSPVRDGGYTF | TGTGCCAGCAGCCCCGTTCGGGATGGTGGCTACACCTTC
. | TRBJ1-6 | TRBV7-2 | . | CASSLISSPLHF | TGTGCCAGCAGCTTAATTTCTTCACCCCTCCACTTT
. | TRBJ2-7 | TRBV29-1 | . | CSARDGYEQYF | TGCAGCGCACGGGACGGCTACGAGCAGTACTTC
. | TRBJ1-2 | TRBV6-1 | . | CASSEALQMRSGYTF | TGTGCCAGCAGTGAAGCGCTTCAGATGAGGTCCGGCTACACCTTC
. | TRBJ2-7 | TRBV5-3 | once | CASSLWVESSYEQYF | TGTGCCAGCAGCTTGTGGGTGGAGAGCTCCTACGAGCAGTACTTC
TRBD1 | TRBJ2-1 | TRBV7-8 | few | CASTQTGGAYNEQFF | TGTGCCAGCACCCAGACAGGGGGCGCCTACAATGAGCAGTTCTTC
. | TRBJ2-3 | TRBV7-2 | few | CASSLARNTQYF | TGTGCCAGCAGCTTAGCGAGGAATACGCAGTATTTT
TRBD2 | TRBJ2-1 | TRBV18 | . | CASSPPRGAGDEQFF | TGTGCCAGCTCACCACCGAGAGGGGCGGGAGATGAGCAGTTCTTC
. | TRBJ1-2 | TRBV20-1 | . | CSANPGATNYGYTF | TGCAGTGCTAATCCGGGGGCGACCAACTATGGCTACACCTTC
. | TRBJ2-3 | TRBV6-1 | . | CASSRGTPLDTQYF | TGTGCCAGCAGCCGCGGGACACCATTAGATACGCAGTATTTT
TRBD1 | TRBJ2-2 | TRBV19 | few | CASSRTGATGELFF | TGTGCCAGTAGTAGGACAGGGGCCACCGGGGAGCTGTTTTTT